This T cell receptor (beta chain) emerged from a study of shared clonotypes between healthy human individuals. The method was immunoSEQ multiplex PCR; TCRdb's version includes in-frame clones alone and lacks a portion of them. The sample has roughly 2.5 million clones, around nine tenths seen once. The CDR3 has 17 residues. This chain connects TRBV21-1 to TRBJ1-5; the D call of TRBD1 is as the table states it, not checked on the DNA. TRBV21-1 corresponds to a pseudogene. The sequenced sample was naive CD4+ T cells sorted from blood. As to subset: CD45RA+ positively selected. The TCR comes from a man aged 18 to 30 in good health. In nucleotides, the CDR3 is TGTGCCAGCAGCAAAAACTACAGGGGGCGCAAAGATCAGCCCCAGCATTTT. Translated, it gives CASSKNYRGRKDQPQHF.